The T cell receptor beta chain described here comes from a study of cytomegalovirus exposure and HLA in healthy donors. J was trimmed by 3 bases and V by 3 bases; bases with no gene match: 7. CDR3 length equals 15 residues. The V gene's germline CDR1 is ENHRY and CDR2 SYGVKD. The PCR was carried out with 60 Vbeta primers and 13 Jbeta primers. Measured with immunoSEQ multiplex PCR; TCRdb has only the in-frame clones, and not every one. The sample yields about 170,000 clones, around 78% seen once. The TCR comes from a woman aged 25 to 39 in good health and CMV-seropositive. Material for sequencing was PBMCs. The J gene is TRBJ1-1, the V gene TRBV10-3, with 7 positions matching TRBD1. CDR3 protein: CAISDRGQDHTEAFF. As DNA, the CDR3 is TGTGCCATCAGTGACCGAGGACAGGATCACACTGAAGCTTTCTTT.